Below, 28 T cell receptor beta chains from the same sample are listed, as sequenced in a study of blood T cell repertoires in COVID-19. Repertoires were generated with immunoSEQ multiplex PCR, while TCRdb's copy carries only in-frame clones and drops some. This sample has some 300,000 clones, with approximately 86% found just once. Material: peripheral blood. The receptors originated from a woman between 65 and 79 years old with COVID-19, enrolled during active disease.

In DNA form, the CDR3 reads TGTGCCACCAGTGATCCCTCAGATTACCCCACAGATACGCAGTATTTT. This gives the protein CATSDPSDYPTDTQYF. V is TRBV24-1 and J is TRBJ2-3, with unresolved D. The CDR3 covers 16 residues. V was cut by 3 bases and J by 2 bases, with 14 bases left in between. Per germline, CDR1 KGHDR and CDR2 SFDVKD.

This clone was seen a single time. This rearrangement joins TRBV29-1 to TRBJ2-1, with 10 bases that match TRBD1. Trimming removed 4 bases from V and 7 bases from J; junction bases left unmatched: 1. This CDR3 is 12 amino acids long. CDR1 is SQVTM, CDR2 ANQGSEA, per germline. CDR3 sequence (DNA): TGCAGCGTTGGGACAGGGGGAAATGAGCAGTTCTTC. This gives the protein CSVGTGGNEQFF.

This clone came up a few times. The chain is built from TRBV18 and TRBJ1-6, with D tentatively TRBD1 (6 bases). The CDR3 has 15 residues. V was clipped by 3 bases and J by 7 bases, with 13 bases between them. CDR1 is KGHSH, CDR2 LQKENI, per germline. DNA of the CDR3: TGTGCCAGCTCACCGAGGGGGAACGAGAATTCACCCCTCCACTTT. As protein: CASSPRGNENSPLHF.

This rearrangement joins TRBV10-3 to TRBJ2-7; D remains ambiguous. The V end was cut by 2 bases, the J end by 0 bases, with 8 bases between. Per the germline V gene, CDR1 is ENHRY and CDR2 is SYGVKD. This CDR3 has 14 amino acids. The CDR3 coding sequence is TGTGCCATCAGTGAGCTGTCGAGCTCCTACGAGCAGTACTTC. Translated, it gives CAISELSSSYEQYF.

The chain links TRBV5-8 to TRBJ2-6, with a tentative D call TRBD2 (6 bases). The ends were cut back, 6 bases at V and 2 bases at J, with 12 bases in the middle. CDR3 length: 15 residues. CDR1 is SGHTS and CDR2 is YDEGEE in the germline V gene. CDR3 DNA: TGTGCCAGCATCCCGGAGGGCGCTGGGGCCAACGTCCTGACTTTC. Protein: CASIPEGAGANVLTF.

The genes are TRBV19 and TRBJ1-5; TRBD1 might be the D (6 bases). Deletions cut 7 bases from V and 3 bases from J, with 10 bases between. Germline CDR1 is LNHDA and CDR2 is SQIVND (reference sequence). The CDR3 spans 13 residues. The CDR3, as DNA: TGTGCCAGTATGTGGACAGACAATCAGCCCCAGCATTTT. Translated, it gives CASMWTDNQPQHF. Looking up the rest from reference TRBV19 and TRBJ1-5 gives the full variable domain: DGGITQSPKYLFRKEGQNVTLSCEQNLNHDAMYWYRQDPGQGLRLIYYSQIVNDFQKGDIAEGYSVSREKKESFPLTVTSAQKNPTAFYLCASMWTDNQPQHFGDGTRLSIL.

This clone appeared once. The chain links TRBV30 to TRBJ2-3; 7 bases line up with TRBD2. The CDR3 loop spans 16 amino acids. Germline CDR1 is GTSNPN and CDR2 is SVGIG (reference sequence). V was pared by 0 bases and J by 2 bases, with 8 bases of the junction left unmatched. CDR3 DNA: TGTGCCTGGAGTGTGGCCAGCGGGACGTACACAGATACGCAGTATTTT. Protein product: CAWSVASGTYTDTQYF. Filled out from reference TRBV30 and TRBJ2-3, the complete variable domain reads SQTIHQWPATLVQPVGSPLSLECTVEGTSNPNLYWYRQAAGRGLQLLFYSVGIGQISSEVPQNLSASRPQDRQFILSSKKLLLSDSGFYLCAWSVASGTYTDTQYFGPGTRLTVL.

The chain recombines TRBV9 with TRBJ2-7; 13 bases are a match to TRBD2. This CDR3 is built from 15 residues. The V segment lost 3 bases and the J segment 4 bases; nucleotides outside the gene matches: 4. Germline loops: CDR1 SGDLS, CDR2 YYNGEE. The CDR3 loop is CASSATSGGWYEQYF. The CDR3, as DNA: TGTGCCAGCAGCGCGACTAGCGGGGGGTGGTACGAGCAGTACTTC.

This chain uses TRBV6-5 with TRBJ1-2; the match to TRBD1 covers 9 bases. This CDR3 has 15 amino acids. In germline, CDR1 is MNHEY, CDR2 SVGAGI. Germline trimming cut 0 bases from V and 4 bases from J; bases unmatched to any gene: 3. The CDR3: CASSYSGQGLYGYTF. The CDR3 DNA reads as TGTGCCAGCAGTTACTCCGGACAGGGGCTCTATGGCTACACCTTC.

The chain couples TRBV10-2 to TRBJ2-4; D is perhaps TRBD1 (5 bases). Trimming removed 2 bases at V and 9 bases at J, with 14 bases between. Germline V gene data show CDR1 as WSHSY and CDR2 as SAAADI. The CDR3 consists of 14 residues. CDR3 protein: CASSEDSAWGIQYF. For the CDR3, the DNA is TGCGCCAGCAGTGAGGACAGCGCCTGGGGCATTCAGTACTTC.

The chain is built from TRBV5-1 and TRBJ1-2; 8 nucleotides agree with TRBD1. Per germline, CDR1 SGHRS and CDR2 YFSETQ. Germline trimming cut 2 bases from V and 6 bases from J; bases unmatched to any gene: 9. CDR3 length: 15 amino acids. CDR3 coding DNA: TGCGCCAGCAGCTTCGATCCCCAGGGGGCTAATGGCTACACCTTC. Translation gives CASSFDPQGANGYTF.

The chain is built from TRBV24-1 and TRBJ1-1, with D tentatively TRBD1 (5 bases). CDR1 KGHDR and CDR2 SFDVKD come from the germline V gene. The CDR3 covers 14 residues. V lost 3 bases to trimming and J lost 4 bases, with 11 bases between them. The CDR3 loop is CATSDATTVTEAFF. The CDR3, as DNA: TGTGCCACCAGTGATGCTACGACAGTCACTGAAGCTTTCTTT.

The rearrangement links TRBV20-1 to TRBJ1-6; 7 bases fit TRBD1. CDR3 length: 13 amino acids. The ends lost 3 bases at V and 8 bases at J; junction bases unmatched: 4. Germline CDR1 and CDR2: DFQATT and SNEGSKA (reference sequence). CDR3: CSASQDRDSPLHF. CDR3 DNA sequence: TGCAGTGCTAGTCAAGACAGGGATTCACCCCTCCACTTT.

As for this clone: Additional DNA sequences in this sample encode the identical CDR3. The chain couples TRBV5-1 to TRBJ2-5; tentative D call: TRBD1 (5 bases). The CDR3 loop spans 14 amino acids. The V gene lost 0 bases and the J gene lost 3 bases, with 9 bases spanning the gap. Germline V gene sequence: CDR1 SGHRS, CDR2 YFSETQ. The DNA of the CDR3 is TGCGCCAGCAGCTTGGACAGGACCGAAGAGACCCAGTACTTC. As protein: CASSLDRTEETQYF.

The CDR3 sequence: CASSSQGTGANVLTF. Written as DNA, the CDR3 is TGTGCCAGCAGTTCCCAGGGAACTGGGGCCAACGTCCTGACTTTC. V and J are TRBV2 and TRBJ2-6, with a tentative D call TRBD1 (5 bases). Per germline, CDR1 SNHLY and CDR2 FYNNEI. The CDR3 consists of 15 residues. V gave up 5 bases and J gave up 2 bases, with 10 bases separating them.

The chain has TRBV6-2 or TRBV6-3 and TRBJ1-2, with D perhaps matching TRBD1 (5 bases). The CDR3 consists of 11 residues. From germline, CDR1 is MNHEY and CDR2 SVGEGT. The germline V and J ends were trimmed by 2 bases and 8 bases, with 6 bases remaining between them. Written as DNA, the CDR3 is TGTGCCAGCAGTTACAGGGGAGGCTACACCTTC. Its translation is CASSYRGGYTF.

The chain combines TRBV28 with TRBJ2-5; possibly TRBD1 for D (6 bases). CDR3 size: 16 residues. Germline lookup yields CDR1 MDHEN and CDR2 SYDVKM. Trimming pared 1 base from V and 2 bases from J, leaving 14 bases between. CDR3 amino acids: CASSLYPTGGQETQYF. As DNA, the CDR3 is TGTGCCAGCAGTTTATATCCGACAGGAGGACAAGAGACCCAGTACTTC.

The J gene is TRBJ2-5, the V gene TRBV21-1; the table's TRBD1 call for D was not verified on the DNA. TRBV21-1 is assigned pseudogene status. The CDR3 sequence is 17 residues long. CDR3 amino acids: CASTNYPTTGYQETQYF. CDR3 DNA sequence: TGTGCCAGCACAAATTACCCGACGACAGGGTACCAAGAGACCCAGTACTTC.

The chain carries TRBV29-1 and TRBJ1-2, with 8 bases aligning to TRBD1. V dropped 6 bases and J dropped 10; count of bases not matched to a gene: 10. The CDR3 consists of 12 residues. CDR1 SQVTM and CDR2 ANQGSEA come from the germline V gene. Written as DNA, the CDR3 is TGCAGCGTGGGAGGACAGGGAAGTTTCTACACCTTC. It translates to CSVGGQGSFYTF.

The V gene is TRBV10-3, the J gene TRBJ1-1, with 9 bases aligning to TRBD1. V lost 6 bases, J lost 0 bases, and 2 bases stayed unmatched. Germline loops: CDR1 ENHRY, CDR2 SYGVKD. CDR3 length: 14 amino acids. In nucleotides, the CDR3 is TGTGCCATCAGGGACAGGGGAATGAACACTGAAGCTTTCTTT. Translated: CAIRDRGMNTEAFF.

As to this clone: The limits of the CDR3 on the DNA are not certain, so only TCRdb's listed CDR3 is given. V gene TRBV21-1 combines with J gene TRBJ2-3; whether TRBD1, the table's D call, matches the DNA was not checked. TRBV21-1 is annotated as a pseudogene. Ends included, the CDR3 has 13 residues. CDR3 protein: CASVGTGTDTQYF.

Notes on this clone: At the DNA level, this CDR3 is encoded by other sequences in the same sample as well. The chain has TRBV30 and TRBJ1-3; D is uncertain. Germline-derived CDR1 and CDR2 are GTSNPN and SVGIG (reference sequence). Trimming took off 3 bases at V and 7 bases at J, with 7 bases between the two ends. This CDR3 region has 11 residues. CDR3 in DNA: TGTGCCTGGAGCCGCGGGAACACCATATATTTT. Its protein is CAWSRGNTIYF.

The gene calls are TRBV7-9 and TRBJ1-2; 7 nucleotides agree with TRBD1. Germline loops: CDR1 SEHNR, CDR2 FQNEAQ (reference sequence). V gave up 0 bases and J gave up 4 bases; unmatched junction bases: 11. This CDR3 contains 17 residues. The CDR3 DNA follows: TGTGCCAGCAGCTTAGCCGGGACAGAAAGACCCCCCTATGGCTACACCTTC. Its translation: CASSLAGTERPPYGYTF.

The chain has TRBV30 and TRBJ2-7; 8 bases map to TRBD2. The CDR3 is 17 residues long. Unmatched junction bases numbered 10, after V lost 0 bases and J lost 0 bases. Germline V gene lookup returns CDR1 GTSNPN and CDR2 SVGIG (reference sequence). The CDR3 DNA is TGTGCCTGGAGTGTACGGTTACTAGCGGATACCTCCTACGAGCAGTACTTC. Its translation is CAWSVRLLADTSYEQYF.

This sequence joins TRBV11-3 and TRBJ2-1; 9 bases align to TRBD2. V gave up 6 bases and J gave up 2 bases; unmatched junction bases: 5. Germline CDR1 reads SGHNT; CDR2 reads YENEEA. The CDR3 loop spans 15 amino acids. The CDR3 region is CASSSGTSTYNEQFF. In nucleotides, the CDR3 is TGTGCCAGCAGTTCGGGGACTAGCACCTACAATGAGCAGTTCTTC.

This chain connects TRBV15 to TRBJ1-3; the D is unclear. The CDR3 spans 15 residues. CDR1 and CDR2 (germline): LNHNV, YYDKDF (reference sequence). The ends were cut back, 0 bases at V and 1 base at J, with 7 bases in the middle. CDR3 amino acids: CATSRDPGSGNTIYF. The CDR3 DNA follows: TGTGCCACCAGCAGAGATCCAGGTTCTGGAAACACCATATATTTT.

This chain connects TRBV7-2 to TRBJ1-6; D not resolved. Trimming removed 1 base from V and 9 bases from J, with 7 bases in between. Germline loops: CDR1 SGHTA, CDR2 FQGNSA. This CDR3 has 13 amino acids. CDR3 amino acids: CASSLDPVSPLHF. DNA for the CDR3: TGTGCCAGCAGCTTAGATCCCGTTTCACCCCTCCACTTT.

This clone has just a few counts. The chain employs TRBV6-5 and TRBJ2-5; a weak D match, TRBD1 (5 bases). The V end was cut by 6 bases, the J end by 2 bases, with 13 bases between. The germline gives CDR1 MNHEY, CDR2 SVGAGI. The length of the CDR3 is 14 residues. This chain's CDR3 is CASSGQVGQETQYF. CDR3 DNA sequence: TGTGCCAGCAGCGGACAAGTTGGGCAAGAGACCCAGTACTTC.